The 18 T cell receptor beta chains presented below share a single source sample, sequenced in a study of radiation and T cells in renal cell carcinoma. The data were produced by immunoSEQ multiplex PCR, yet TCRdb's version contains in-frame clones alone and is incomplete. This table holds about 130,000 clones, more than 70% found once. Time point specified: baseline pretreatment blood. Treatment reported: 15 Gy SBRT to primary tumor, nephrectomy 4 weeks later. The sequences come from blood, collected from a patient whose treatment included radiotherapy and nephrectomy. All receptors derive from a woman aged 45-65 years with renal cell carcinoma.

V gene TRBV7-2 combines with J gene TRBJ2-7; D gene unclear. Between the trimmed V and J ends, which lost 5 bases and 6 bases, there was a span of 17 bases. This CDR3 has 14 amino acids. In germline, CDR1 is SGHTA, CDR2 FQGNSA. The CDR3 DNA sequence: TGTGCCAGCAGCCTCCACGCTGGACCAGCCGAGCAGTACTTC. Amino acid sequence: CASSLHAGPAEQYF.

This clone came up a few times. The V gene is TRBV30, the J gene TRBJ1-1; D is ambiguous. The germline V gene encodes CDR1 GTSNPN and CDR2 SVGIG (reference sequence). There are 13 residues in the CDR3. Trimming stripped 4 bases from V and 1 base from J, with 10 bases between. In nucleotides, the CDR3 is TGTGCCTGGAACCGAGGATCGAACACTGAAGCTTTCTTT. Its translation is CAWNRGSNTEAFF. Based on the CDR3 plus reference TRBV30 and TRBJ1-1, the full variable domain is SQTIHQWPATLVQPVGSPLSLECTVEGTSNPNLYWYRQAAGRGLQLLFYSVGIGQISSEVPQNLSASRPQDRQFILSSKKLLLSDSGFYLCAWNRGSNTEAFFGQGTRLTVV.

CDR3 bases: TGTGCCAGCAGCCCAAAATGGGGGACAGGGGAAAAACTGTTTTTT. This translates into CASSPKWGTGEKLFF. The chain couples TRBV11-2 to TRBJ1-4; 9 nucleotides align to TRBD1. This CDR3 region has 15 residues. V shed 5 bases, J shed 8 bases, and the junction held 9 bases outside the gene matches. Germline V gene sequence: CDR1 SGHAT, CDR2 FQNNGV.

V and J are TRBV6-1 and TRBJ2-5; the D gene is possibly TRBD1 (5 bases). Germline CDR1 and CDR2: MNHNS and SASEGT. The length of the CDR3 is 15 residues. The ends were cut back, 1 base at V and 4 bases at J, with 13 bases in the middle. The CDR3 here is CASSEGWGMLETQYF. CDR3 in DNA: TGTGCCAGCAGTGAAGGGTGGGGCATGTTAGAGACCCAGTACTTC.

The chain has TRBV4-3 and TRBJ1-5; the D gene is possibly TRBD1 (6 bases). V was shortened by 5 bases and J by 4 bases, with 15 bases between the two germline ends. The CDR3 sequence is 15 residues long. Per the germline V gene, CDR1 is LGHNA and CDR2 is YSLEER. The CDR3 spells CASSSDTGYNQPQHF. In nucleotides, the CDR3 is TGCGCCAGCAGCTCGGATACAGGGTATAATCAGCCCCAGCATTTT.

This clone has a handful of counts. This CDR3 is also generated by other DNA sequences in the sample. This chain links TRBV2 with TRBJ1-5; D remains unclear. CDR3 length equals 15 residues. The V gene lost 7 bases and the J gene lost 2 bases, with 15 bases spanning the gap. Germline V gene sequence: CDR1 SNHLY, CDR2 FYNNEI. The CDR3 bases are TGTGCCAGCAAACCAAACCGGGGAGGCAATCAGCCCCAGCATTTT. Translation gives CASKPNRGGNQPQHF. Full variable domain (remainder filled in from reference TRBV2 and TRBJ1-5): EPEVTQTPSHQVTQMGQEVILRCVPISNHLYFYWYRQILGQKVEFLVSFYNNEISEKSEIFDDQFSVERPDGSNFTLKIRSTKLEDSAMYFCASKPNRGGNQPQHFGDGTRLSIL.

The chain has TRBV15 and TRBJ1-2; D ambiguous. Trimming took off 5 bases at V and 0 bases at J, with 7 bases between the two ends. This CDR3 spans 13 amino acids. Per the germline V gene, CDR1 is LNHNV and CDR2 is YYDKDF (reference sequence). The CDR3 region has the DNA TGTGCCACCAGCGTTTCCTCTAACTATGGCTACACCTTC. Translating it yields CATSVSSNYGYTF.

As for this clone: The same CDR3 can be traced to other DNA sequences in this sample. The rearrangement joins TRBV5-1 to TRBJ1-1; D is possibly TRBD1 (5 bases). Trimming cost V 3 bases and J 5 bases, with 11 bases left between them. Germline V gives CDR1 SGHRS, CDR2 YFSETQ. This CDR3 is built from 13 residues. The CDR3 is CASSSQGGTEAFF. DNA of the CDR3: TGCGCCAGCAGCTCCCAGGGCGGTACTGAAGCTTTCTTT.

This clone was detected once. The CDR3 reads CASGNYQETQYF. CDR3 DNA sequence: TGTGCCAGCGGCAACTACCAAGAGACCCAGTACTTC. The chain uses TRBV6-5 and TRBJ2-5, with D uncertain. The CDR3 spans 12 residues. Deletions cut 8 bases from V and 0 bases from J, with 7 bases between. Per the germline V gene, CDR1 is MNHEY and CDR2 is SVGAGI.

The V and J genes are TRBV11-3 and TRBJ2-3; D assignment may be TRBD1 or TRBD2 (6 bases each). This CDR3 spans 14 amino acids. From germline, CDR1 is SGHNT and CDR2 YENEEA. Trimming removed 5 bases from V and 6 bases from J, with 15 bases in between. CDR3 nucleotides: TGTGCCAGCAGCGCGGGACACGCGGTGGATACGCAGTATTTT. As protein: CASSAGHAVDTQYF.

In the case of this clone: One end of the junction varies from germline; a read error may be responsible. The genes are TRBV7-7 and TRBJ2-3; D is undetermined. The CDR3 loop spans 13 amino acids. CDR1 and CDR2 from the germline V gene are SSHAT and FNYEAQ (reference sequence). The CDR3 spells CASSSGGTDTQYF. The CDR3 DNA reads TGTGCTAGCAGCTCAGGTGGCACAGATACGCAGTATTTT.

V is TRBV5-1 and J is TRBJ1-6; D is possibly TRBD1 (6 bases). The length of the CDR3 is 16 residues. The V end was cut by 4 bases, the J end by 9 bases, with 20 bases between. CDR1 is SGHRS and CDR2 is YFSETQ in the germline V gene. This CDR3 is CASSEGRGARSSPLHF. The CDR3 DNA reads as TGCGCCAGCAGCGAGGGACGGGGGGCGCGGAGTTCACCCCTCCACTTT.

This clone has a handful of counts. V and J are TRBV9 and TRBJ2-2; maybe TRBD1 (7 bases). V was cut by 4 bases and J by 0 bases, with 16 bases left in between. Germline V gives CDR1 SGDLS, CDR2 YYNGEE. The CDR3 is 17 amino acids. This CDR3 reads CASSSRLGTANTGELFF. CDR3 DNA sequence: TGTGCCAGCAGCTCCCGACTAGGGACAGCGAACACCGGGGAGCTGTTTTTT.

In nucleotides, the CDR3 is TGTGCCAGCAGCTCACAGGGGGCGCTCACTGAAGCTTTCTTT. Its protein is CASSSQGALTEAFF. The rearrangement uses TRBV7-9 and TRBJ1-1; 9 nucleotides agree with TRBD1. The CDR3 is 14 amino acids. Looked up from germline, CDR1 is SEHNR and CDR2 is FQNEAQ (reference sequence). The trim removed 4 bases at V and 4 bases at J, leaving 4 bases unmatched.

This clone was recorded only once. The J gene is TRBJ2-3, the V gene TRBV6-4; D uncertain. Trimming pared 1 base from V and 2 bases from J, leaving 4 bases between. The CDR3 runs to 13 residues. CDR1 is MRHNA and CDR2 is SNTAGT in the germline V gene. CDR3 in amino acids: CASSDYSTDTQYF. The DNA for the CDR3 is TGTGCCAGCAGTGACTATTCCACAGATACGCAGTATTTT.

This sequence joins TRBV19 and TRBJ1-2; no reliable D call. V lost 5 bases and J lost 2, with 9 bases in between. Germline V CDR1 and CDR2: LNHDA, SQIVND (reference sequence). CDR3 size: 13 residues. The CDR3 here is CASSADPNYGYTF. For the CDR3, the DNA is TGTGCCAGTAGTGCGGACCCAAACTATGGCTACACCTTC.

The V call is TRBV2, the J call TRBJ1-6; D unclear. CDR3 length: 12 residues. The germline V gene encodes CDR1 SNHLY and CDR2 FYNNEI. Deletions cut 1 base from V and 7 bases from J, with 2 bases between. CDR3 residues: CASSEGNSPLHF. The DNA for the CDR3 is TGTGCCAGCAGTGAAGGGAATTCACCCCTCCACTTT.

DNA of the CDR3: TGTGCCAGCAGCTTCCGCACTAGCACAGATACGCAGTATTTT. Translation gives CASSFRTSTDTQYF. V usage is TRBV7-2 and J usage is TRBJ2-3; D is unresolved. V lost 3 bases and J 0 bases, leaving 7 bases between the germline ends. This CDR3 is 14 amino acids long. The germline CDR1 and CDR2 sequences are SGHTA and FQGNSA.